A selection of T cell receptor beta chains follows, all from one sample in a study of blood T cell repertoires in COVID-19. The assay was immunoSEQ multiplex PCR, and TCRdb's table has in-frame clones only and misses some. The sample contains 300,000 to 500,000 clones, approximately 88% of which appear only once. Sequenced sample: PBMCs or T cells enriched from blood (not recorded which). Every receptor here comes from a woman aged 25 to 39 with acute COVID-19. CDR3s include the opening cysteine and the closing phenylalanine or tryptophan.

j_call | v_call | cdr3_aa
TRBJ1-2 | TRBV11-1 | CASSPFQGSAYGYTF
TRBJ2-3 | TRBV10-3 | CAITASGYYTDTQYF
TRBJ1-2 | TRBV1 | CTSSQNGSNYGYTF
TRBJ2-3 | TRBV7-6 | CASSFSSGTDTQYF
TRBJ2-5 | TRBV9 | CASSAKQGILGETQYF
TRBJ1-2 | TRBV19 | CASSGQGGNYGYTF
TRBJ2-1 | TRBV12-3/TRBV12-4 | CAVAGGPTNEQFF
TRBJ1-2 | TRBV3-1/TRBV3-2 | CASSQGFGGFGYTF
TRBJ2-7 | TRBV6-5 | CASSYSITGEQYF
TRBJ2-7 | TRBV10-3 | CAIRPGQGGYEQYF
TRBJ1-5 | TRBV7-2 | CASSSRSNQPQHF
TRBJ2-7 | TRBV13 | CASSSPTGYEQYF
TRBJ1-2 | TRBV19 | CASRGELYGYTF
TRBJ1-2 | TRBV5-4 | CASSNPGQSYGYTF
TRBJ1-6 | TRBV7-9 | CASSSLTGGSSPLHF